This T cell receptor beta chain was found in a study of blood T cells in healthy people across ages. General study points: Older individuals had lower TCR beta diversity per million T cells (the decline was roughly linear). Unsorted PBMCs prevented conclusive naive versus antigen-experienced comparison.

About this clonotype itself: Its antigen is still unknown.

Trimming took off 4 bases at V and 0 bases at J, with 13 bases between the two ends. The CDR3 is 16 residues long. The second PCR ran about 6 to 11 cycles with a sample-barcoded 5' primer and J-beta primers. TCRdb used MiXCR to reprocess the 5' RACE reads, holding one entry per CDR3 protein. The table includes about 930,000 distinct CDR3 sequences, roughly 29% detected once. These same records also appear under a second study, on T cells of mothers and their children. Turning to that study: T cell clones that were persistent and microchimeric went undetected.

The J gene is TRBJ2-1, the V gene TRBV12-3 or TRBV12-4, with unresolved D. This TCR came from a woman aged 35 to 49 in good health. Sequencing was carried out using blood. The CDR3 coding sequence is TGTGCCAGCAGTTCCCCGGCAGGAAGCTCCTACAATGAGCAGTTCTTC. It encodes CASSSPAGSSYNEQFF.